The present T cell receptor beta chain was sequenced within a study of blood T cell repertoires in COVID-19. Study-wide context: The United States, Italy and Spain provided the acute and convalescent COVID-19 samples.

In germline, CDR1 is SEHNR, CDR2 FQNEAQ (reference sequence). The CDR3 runs 15 residues. Deletions cut 1 base from V and 2 bases from J, with 11 bases between. Authors' data handling: Reference gene primer amplification in the assay estimated nucleated cell counts. The repertoire was sequenced with immunoSEQ multiplex PCR; TCRdb's copy has only in-frame clones and lacks some. V, J and clone size derive from that table, while D and trimming were established from the DNA sequence. The sample includes 200,000 to 250,000 clones, roughly 88% seen only once; the top ten take around 1.6%. The chain recombines TRBV7-9 with TRBJ1-2; no firm D call. Material for sequencing was peripheral blood. The receptor was isolated from a young man with active or convalescent COVID-19. The CDR3 loop is CASSLGVVLNYGYTF. In DNA, the CDR3 is TGTGCCAGCAGCTTAGGAGTAGTCCTAAACTATGGCTACACCTTC.